The rows below give T cell receptor beta chains drawn from one sample of a study of blood T cell repertoires in COVID-19. This table comes from immunoSEQ multiplex PCR, and its TCRdb copy is limited to in-frame clones, with some not included. Among 25,000 to 35,000 clones, around 83% were seen once, and the ten largest hold 13%. Input material: peripheral blood. The receptor source for this set is a human donor in a cohort sampled during active COVID-19. Each CDR3 is given with its conserved first and last residue. A D gene is named only where the DNA matches it firmly. Only some rows state a clone size, as once, few, many or a class for expanded clones.

>TRBD1|TRBJ2-2|NA|TRBV19
TGTGCCAGTAAAGGGACAGTGAACACCGGGGAGCTGTTTTTT
CASKGTVNTGELFF
>TRBD2|TRBJ2-1|few|TRBV7-9
TGTGCCAGCAGCCGTAGGACTAGCGGACGTTTGGATGAGCAGTTCTTC
CASSRRTSGRLDEQFF
>TRBD1|TRBJ2-7|once|TRBV7-8
TGTGCCAGCAGCTTAGTCGGACAGGGGAGAGACGAGCAGTACTTC
CASSLVGQGRDEQYF
>TRBD2|TRBJ2-2|NA|TRBV4-3
TGCGCCAGCAGCCAAGATGGCATAGCGGGATACACCGGGGAGCTGTTTTTT
CASSQDGIAGYTGELFF
>TRBD1|TRBJ2-2|NA|TRBV23-1
TGCGCCTTCACAGGGGGCCCCGGGGAGCTGTTTTTT
CAFTGGPGELFF
>NA|TRBJ2-5|NA|TRBV5-6
TGTGCCAGCAGCCGCGGTATCCAAGAGACCCAGTACTTC
CASSRGIQETQYF
>TRBD2|TRBJ2-5|NA|TRBV11-2
TGTGCCAGCAGCCTAGCGGGGGGTGTGACCCAGTACTTC
CASSLAGGVTQYF
>NA|TRBJ2-2|few|TRBV6-4
TGTGCCAGCAGGGGATCAGGGACCGGGGAGCTGTTTTTT
CASRGSGTGELFF
>TRBD2|TRBJ2-3|NA|TRBV5-4
TGTGCCAGCAGCTCGGGAGCGGGGGGCACAGATACGCAGTATTTT
CASSSGAGGTDTQYF
>TRBD1|TRBJ2-1|NA|TRBV18
TGTGCCAGCTCACCACCGGGCAGGGGGCGAGGGAATGAGCAGTTCTTC
CASSPPGRGRGNEQFF
>NA|TRBJ1-6|few|TRBV27
TGTGCCAGCAGTTTAGTGGCGGGCGGGAATTCACCCCTCCACTTT
CASSLVAGGNSPLHF
>TRBD1|TRBJ2-7|NA|TRBV10-3
TGTGCCATCAGCTTCGACAGGGGGAACGAGCAGTACTTC
CAISFDRGNEQYF
>NA|TRBJ1-6|few|TRBV3-1/TRBV3-2
TGTGCCAGCAGCCAAGGTGGGGGGGCAAAGGATTCACCCCTCCACTTT
CASSQGGGAKDSPLHF
>TRBD1|TRBJ2-1|NA|TRBV5-1
TGCGCCAGCAGCTTGGCTTACAGGGGTCGGATAACCAAGCAGTTCTTC
CASSLAYRGRITKQFF
>NA|TRBJ2-1|NA|TRBV24-1
TGTGCCACCAGTGATTTGTCGGGGGACTCCTACAATGAGCAGTTCTTC
CATSDLSGDSYNEQFF
>TRBD2|TRBJ2-5|NA|TRBV2
TGTGCCAGCAGGGGGGGACTAGGAGAGACCCAGTACTTC
CASRGGLGETQYF
>TRBD1|TRBJ1-6|NA|TRBV19
TGTGCCAGTAGTATAGATCTCGGGACAGGGGATTCACCCCTCCACTTT
CASSIDLGTGDSPLHF
>TRBD1|TRBJ1-3|NA|TRBV28
TGTGCCAGCAGCGAAACGACAGGGTCAAGCACCATATATTTT
CASSETTGSSTIYF
>TRBD2|TRBJ2-5|NA|TRBV7-9
TGTGCCAGCAGCCCGAGCGGGGTTAGAAAGACCCAGTACTTC
CASSPSGVRKTQYF
>TRBD1|TRBJ2-7|NA|TRBV5-1
TGCGCCAGCAGCGGACCGGGACAGGGTGGCAACGAGCAGTACTTC
CASSGPGQGGNEQYF
>NA|TRBJ2-5|NA|TRBV24-1
TGTGCCACCAGTGTGTCCGTCTCAGAGACCCAGTACTTC
CATSVSVSETQYF
>TRBD1|TRBJ1-5|NA|TRBV28
TGTGCCAGCAGGTCAGGGGGGAGTAGCAATCAGCCCCAGCATTTT
CASRSGGSSNQPQHF
>NA|TRBJ2-2|few|TRBV10-1
TGCGCCAGCAGTGAGAGTGTAGGGGGGGGGACCGGGGAGCTGTTTTTT
CASSESVGGGTGELFF
>NA|TRBJ1-6|NA|TRBV7-9
TGTGCCAGCAGCTTAGGAGGGAATAATTCACCCCTCCACTTT
CASSLGGNNSPLHF
>NA|TRBJ2-5|once|TRBV27
TGTGCCAGCAGCAACAGGGCGTACGGGTATTTGGAGACCCAGTACTTC
CASSNRAYGYLETQYF
>TRBD1|TRBJ1-2|NA|TRBV28
TGTGCCAGCAGTTTACCCGGCCCACAGGGGGCGAGGAGCTATGGCTACACCTTC
CASSLPGPQGARSYGYTF
>NA|TRBJ2-7|NA|TRBV28
TGTGCCAGCAGTTTACCGCGGCAATCCTACGAGCAGTACTTC
CASSLPRQSYEQYF
>NA|TRBJ1-6|NA|TRBV19
TGTGCCAGTAGTATGAAGGGAGGGAGCCCACATTCACCCCTCCACTTT
CASSMKGGSPHSPLHF
>TRBD1|TRBJ1-5|NA|TRBV2
TGTGCCAGCAGGGCACCGGGAGGGGGCGGACAGCCCCAGCATTTT
CASRAPGGGGQPQHF
>NA|TRBJ1-6|NA|TRBV9
TGTGCCAGCAGCGTAGGAGGCGGCTACTCCTATAATTCACCCCTCCACTTT
CASSVGGGYSYNSPLHF
>TRBD1|TRBJ1-3|NA|TRBV10-3
TGTGCCATCGGACAGGGAATCTCTGGAAACACCATATATTTT
CAIGQGISGNTIYF
>NA|TRBJ1-4|NA|TRBV18
TGTGCCAGCTCACCCCAGGGCGCAACTAATGAAAAACTGTTTTTT
CASSPQGATNEKLFF
>TRBD1|TRBJ2-2|NA|TRBV7-9
TGTGCCAGCAGCGACGTAAGACAGGGGCTCTATAACACCGGGGAGCTGTTTTTT
CASSDVRQGLYNTGELFF
>NA|TRBJ2-1|NA|TRBV11-2
TGTGCCAGCAGCTTAGACAGGCACAATGAGCAGTTCTTC
CASSLDRHNEQFF
>TRBD2|TRBJ2-3|NA|TRBV27
TGTGCCAGCAGTTTATCGACTAGCGGGGGGACAGATACGCAGTATTTT
CASSLSTSGGTDTQYF
>TRBD1|TRBJ1-1|NA|TRBV6-5
TGTGCCAGCAGCGTCGGACAGGGGGGGAACACTGAAGCTTTCTTT
CASSVGQGGNTEAFF
>NA|TRBJ1-1|once|TRBV27
TGTGCCAGCAGTAACAGGGTTCTAGGCACTGAAGCTTTCTTT
CASSNRVLGTEAFF
>NA|TRBJ1-5|NA|TRBV7-9
TGTGCCAGCAGCCCGGGACTCTTTAGCAATCAGCCCCAGCATTTT
CASSPGLFSNQPQHF
>TRBD1|TRBJ2-3|NA|TRBV7-2
TGTGCCAGCAGCCTCCGAGGACAGGGGTCAGCAGATACGCAGTATTTT
CASSLRGQGSADTQYF
>NA|TRBJ1-2|NA|TRBV28
TGTGCCAGCAGCCCCGGGAGGGTCTATGGCTACACCTTC
CASSPGRVYGYTF
>NA|TRBJ2-1|few|TRBV7-2
TGTGCCAGCAGCTCCGCCGGGACTCGGGTCGATGAGCAGTTCTTC
CASSSAGTRVDEQFF
>NA|TRBJ2-5|NA|TRBV13
TGTGCCAGCAGCTTGGGGGGGGGCTCAGAGACCCAGTACTTC
CASSLGGGSETQYF
>NA|TRBJ1-5|NA|TRBV6-5
TGTGCCAGCAGGTTTGACAGAGCTAACAATCAGCCCCAGCATTTT
CASRFDRANNQPQHF
>NA|TRBJ2-3|once|TRBV19
TGTGCCAGTAGTTCCTCCCGCCAAGGGGGCACAGATACGCAGTATTTT
CASSSSRQGGTDTQYF
>TRBD1|TRBJ2-7|NA|TRBV11-2
TGTGCCAGCAGCGCCCACAGGGGGGCCTACGAGCAGTACTTC
CASSAHRGAYEQYF
>NA|TRBJ2-1|NA|TRBV5-6
TGTGCCAGCAGCTCCCCCCGACAGGTGCACTACAATGAGCAGTTCTTC
CASSSPRQVHYNEQFF
>TRBD1|TRBJ1-2|NA|TRBV19
TGTGCCAGTAGTACCCGGACAGGGGGCAAATCTAACTATGGCTACACCTTC
CASSTRTGGKSNYGYTF
>NA|TRBJ2-5|NA|TRBV18
TGTGCCAGCTCACCAAACGGGGGGACCCAGTACTTC
CASSPNGGTQYF
>TRBD1|TRBJ1-2|NA|TRBV7-8
TGTGCCAGCAGCGCCGGGACAGGGGGCTATGGCTACACCTTC
CASSAGTGGYGYTF
>TRBD2|TRBJ2-5|NA|TRBV4-2
TGTGCCAGCAGCCTAACGACTAGCGGGGGGGCTGAGACCCAGTACTTC
CASSLTTSGGAETQYF
>NA|TRBJ1-1|once|TRBV7-2
TGTGCCAGCAGCTTAAGTAAGGGGATAAACACTGAAGCTTTCTTT
CASSLSKGINTEAFF
>NA|TRBJ2-5|NA|TRBV28
TGTGCCAGCAGTTTCCCACTTCGTGGGGAGCCCCAGTACTTC
CASSFPLRGEPQYF
>TRBD1|TRBJ1-2|NA|TRBV3-1/TRBV3-2
TGTGCCAGCAGCCAAGCGGGACAGGGATATGGCTACACCTTC
CASSQAGQGYGYTF
>TRBD1|TRBJ1-1|few|TRBV4-2
TGTGCCAGCAGCCAGGCACGGACAGGGATGAACACTGAAGCTTTCTTT
CASSQARTGMNTEAFF
>TRBD1|TRBJ2-3|NA|TRBV19
TGTGCCAGTAGTATAGGCCTAAGGGGGCGAGGCACAGATACGCAGTATTTT
CASSIGLRGRGTDTQYF
>TRBD2|TRBJ2-2|NA|TRBV9
TGTGCCAGCAGCGTAGACTTAAGCGGGGTCTGGAACACCGGGGAGCTGTTTTTT
CASSVDLSGVWNTGELFF